These 13 T cell receptor beta chains came from one sample sequenced in a study of PD-1 blockade in classical Hodgkin lymphoma. The protocol was immunoSEQ multiplex PCR, while the TCRdb copy is restricted to in-frame clones and leaves out a portion. Among roughly 36,000 clones listed, 70% to 80% were seen once. As to time point: cycle 4 day 1 (C4D1), after 6 weeks of nivolumab. Each of the patients experienced relapse following autologous stem cell transplantation, and their brentuximab vedotin exposure differed. This sample comprised peripheral blood mononuclear cells (PBMCs), obtained before the fourth cycle of nivolumab. The receptor set was obtained from a human donor with classical Hodgkin lymphoma.

This rearrangement joins TRBV5-6 to TRBJ1-6; the match to TRBD1 covers 7 bases. The CDR3 is made up of 14 amino acids. Trimming removed 4 bases from V and 10 bases from J; junction bases left unmatched: 8. In germline, CDR1 is SGHDT, CDR2 YYEEEE. This CDR3 reads CASSTGQSGSPLHF. CDR3 DNA: TGTGCCAGCAGCACGGGACAGTCAGGGTCACCCCTCCACTTT.

The V gene is TRBV6-6, the J gene TRBJ2-1; 7 nucleotides match TRBD2. V was pared by 2 bases and J by 5 bases, with 6 bases of the junction left unmatched. The CDR3 loop spans 15 amino acids. Germline V lookup: CDR1 MNHNY, CDR2 SVGAGI (reference sequence). The CDR3 is CASSYGRGADNEQFF. CDR3 nucleotides: TGTGCCAGCAGTTACGGGAGGGGCGCGGACAATGAGCAGTTCTTC.

The chain is built from TRBV28 and TRBJ2-2; unclear D gene. Germline lookup yields CDR1 MDHEN and CDR2 SYDVKM. V lost 7 bases and J lost 0, with 12 bases in between. This CDR3 is 15 amino acids long. CDR3 bases: TGTGCCAGCACCTCATCTCGGGCGAACACCGGGGAGCTGTTTTTT. Protein product: CASTSSRANTGELFF.

The gene calls are TRBV11-2 and TRBJ2-5, with TRBD1 as a possible D gene (5 bases). The CDR3 runs 14 residues. The V end lost 0 bases, the J end lost 5 bases, and 10 bases lay between the germline ends. CDR1 is SGHAT, CDR2 FQNNGV, per germline. CDR3 sequence reads: CASSLDRAAETQYF. DNA of the CDR3: TGTGCCAGCAGCTTAGACAGGGCCGCGGAGACCCAGTACTTC.

The rearrangement joins TRBV11-2 to TRBJ1-3; D is uncertain. Per germline, CDR1 SGHAT and CDR2 FQNNGV. The CDR3 contains 13 residues. The germline V and J ends were trimmed by 5 bases and 10 bases, with 15 bases remaining between them. DNA for the CDR3: TGTGCCAGCAGCCCTCTGCGAGGGAGGACCATATATTTT. Translation gives CASSPLRGRTIYF.

This chain links TRBV11-2 with TRBJ1-3; 8 nucleotides line up with TRBD1. Germline CDR1 and CDR2: SGHAT and FQNNGV. The CDR3 loop spans 13 amino acids. V lost 3 bases, J lost 7 bases, and 2 bases stayed unmatched. As DNA, the CDR3 is TGTGCCAGCAGCTTGGCAGGGGGCAACACCATATATTTT. Protein sequence: CASSLAGGNTIYF.

This clone appeared a few times. The rearrangement joins TRBV7-2 to TRBJ1-6; no clear D gene. CDR1 is SGHTA, CDR2 FQGNSA, per germline. Trimming left V 5 bases short and J 5 bases short, with 4 bases between. This CDR3 contains 12 residues. In nucleotides, the CDR3 is TGTGCCAGCAGCCAAAATAATTCACCCCTCCACTTT. Its protein is CASSQNNSPLHF.

This clone showed up just once. The rearrangement links TRBV2 to TRBJ2-1; 8 nucleotides match TRBD2. This CDR3 contains 14 residues. Germline V CDR1 and CDR2: SNHLY, FYNNEI. The V gene end was trimmed by 8 bases and the J gene end by 0 bases; junction bases not matched to a gene: 3. The DNA of the CDR3 is TGTGCCAGCCGACTAGCGAGCTCCTACAATGAGCAGTTCTTC. Translated: CASRLASSYNEQFF.

The rearrangement links TRBV6-5 to TRBJ1-2; D not certain. The CDR3 totals 9 residues. Germline V CDR1 and CDR2: MNHEY, SVGAGI. V was cut by 8 bases and J by 11 bases, with 9 bases left in between. CDR3 sequence reads: CASGNYYTF. The CDR3 DNA reads TGTGCCAGCGGGAACTATTACACCTTC.

The chain uses TRBV7-9 and TRBJ2-1, with 7 bases aligning to TRBD2. The length of the CDR3 is 14 residues. The germline gives CDR1 SEHNR, CDR2 FQNEAQ (reference sequence). Trimming removed 5 bases from V and 3 bases from J; junction bases left unmatched: 4. DNA for the CDR3: TGTGCCAGCAGCCTAAGCGGGGTCTACAATGAGCAGTTCTTC. Its protein product is CASSLSGVYNEQFF.

The chain recombines TRBV28 with TRBJ2-7; possibly TRBD2 for D (6 bases). CDR1 is MDHEN and CDR2 is SYDVKM in the germline V gene. Trimming cost V 3 bases and J 0 bases, with 9 bases left between them. This CDR3 region has 14 residues. The CDR3 sequence is CASSLGGSSYEQYF. Written as DNA, the CDR3 is TGTGCCAGCAGTTTGGGGGGAAGCTCCTACGAGCAGTACTTC.

The rearrangement uses TRBV6-4 and TRBJ2-7; TRBD1 is a possible D gene (6 bases). This CDR3 is 18 amino acids long. V was trimmed by 2 bases and J by 0 bases, leaving 20 bases between them. Germline V gives CDR1 MRHNA, CDR2 SNTAGT. The CDR3 DNA is TGTGCCAGCAGTGACCCGGACAGACACCACTCTCTCTCCTACGAGCAGTACTTC. This encodes CASSDPDRHHSLSYEQYF.

The chain couples TRBV6-5 to TRBJ2-5, with 7 bases identical to TRBD1. Germline assignment: CDR1 MNHEY and CDR2 SVGAGI. This CDR3 is built from 13 residues. J lost 3 bases, V lost 6 bases, and 4 bases had no gene match. As DNA, the CDR3 is TGTGCCAGCAGAACCGGGACAGAAGAGACCCAGTACTTC. Translation: CASRTGTEETQYF.